This T cell receptor (beta chain) stems from a study of blood T cell repertoires in COVID-19. About the study: There were acute and convalescent COVID-19 samples, and they came from the United States, Italy and Spain.

This CDR3 spans 14 amino acids. Looked up from germline, CDR1 is SGHVS and CDR2 is FQNEAQ. V shed 1 base and J shed 4 bases, with 10 bases lying between them. Original methodology: How many nucleated cells were present was estimated from reference gene primer amplification. The data were produced by immunoSEQ multiplex PCR, yet TCRdb's version contains in-frame clones alone and is incomplete. For V, J and clone size, that table is used; D and trimming come from the DNA. There are 95,000 to 110,000 clones in the sample; over 75% occur only once, and approximately 13% lies in the top ten. The chain is built from TRBV7-8 and TRBJ1-1, with TRBD1 as a possible D gene (5 bases). The sample was peripheral blood. The sequence was collected from a human donor in a cohort sampled during active or convalescent COVID-19. Here the CDR3 reads CASSLDHGATEAFF. For the CDR3, the DNA is TGTGCCAGCAGCTTAGATCATGGGGCCACTGAAGCTTTCTTT.